This T cell receptor (beta chain) was recovered during a study of cytomegalovirus exposure and HLA in healthy donors. The CDR3 is 14 amino acids. CDR1 and CDR2 (germline): MGHDK, SYGVNS. V lost 6 bases, J lost 9 bases, and 5 bases stayed unmatched. The PCR was carried out with 60 Vbeta primers and 13 Jbeta primers. Generated by immunoSEQ multiplex PCR, the TCRdb table keeps only in-frame clones and is missing some. The sample includes tens of thousands of clones, about 73% seen only once; the top ten take roughly 2.9%. General study points: In an earlier analysis, productive rearrangement rates for most beta V segments clustered near 87% or 30%. When analyzed later, a missense DCLRE1C variant was found to be linked to TCR beta V- and J-gene trimming. For most TCR sequences rarity was the rule, although some public TCRs occurred in many donors.

Regarding this clone: Its antigen is not identified.

This chain joins TRBV25-1 and TRBJ2-1; 13 positions match TRBD2. The sequence was collected from a man aged 18-30 years in good health and CMV-seronegative. Sequences were obtained from PBMCs. CDR3 DNA: TGTGCCAGCAGCCCCACTAGCGGGAGGGGTGAGCAGTTCTTC. Translated, it gives CASSPTSGRGEQFF.